The rows below give T cell receptor beta chains drawn from one sample of a study of cytomegalovirus exposure and HLA in healthy donors. Clones were sequenced by immunoSEQ multiplex PCR, and TCRdb holds only the in-frame ones, with some missing. Of 97,000 or so clones in the sample, around 57% are singletons; the top ten hold more than 4.5%. Sequenced input: PBMCs. These receptors were taken from a human donor in good health. Each CDR3 is given with its conserved first and last residue. A D gene is named only where the DNA matches it firmly. Size is stated for part of the rows, as once, few or many counts, or as a class when the clone is expanded.

TRBV5-1	-	-	TRBJ2-5	CASSLMTAQETQYF	TGCGCCAGCAGCTTGATGACAGCTCAAGAGACCCAGTACTTC
TRBV11-2	-	-	TRBJ2-2	CASSLEIEYTGELFF	TGTGCCAGCAGCTTAGAAATAGAGTACACCGGGGAGCTGTTTTTT
TRBV7-9	-	TRBD1	TRBJ2-1	CAGRTGIKDEQFF	TGTGCCGGACGGACAGGGATAAAGGATGAGCAGTTCTTC
TRBV5-1	-	TRBD1	TRBJ1-4	CASSPRQGSSEKLFF	TGCGCCAGCAGCCCGAGACAGGGAAGTAGCGAAAAACTGTTTTTT
TRBV28	-	-	TRBJ2-5	CASSLPGGEQYF	TGTGCCAGCAGTCTTCCGGGTGGGGAGCAGTACTTC
TRBV5-8	-	-	TRBJ2-5	CASSLAVVQETQYF	TGTGCCAGCAGCTTGGCAGTGGTCCAAGAGACCCAGTACTTC
TRBV11-2	few	-	TRBJ2-7	CASSLSGSIFYEQYF	TGTGCCAGCAGCTTATCGGGAAGTATCTTCTACGAGCAGTACTTC
TRBV27	-	-	TRBJ1-1	CASSLSSPGEMNTEAFF	TGTGCCAGCAGTTTATCAAGTCCAGGGGAAATGAACACTGAAGCTTTCTTT
TRBV2	few	TRBD2	TRBJ2-3	CASRPSGLVGPDTQYF	TGTGCCAGCAGACCGTCGGGACTAGTGGGCCCAGATACGCAGTATTTT
TRBV7-8	-	TRBD2	TRBJ2-1	CASRPRGSGRVNEQFF	TGTGCCAGCAGACCCCGGGGGAGCGGGAGGGTTAATGAGCAGTTCTTC
TRBV18	-	-	TRBJ2-2	CASSPKELTNTGELFF	TGTGCCAGCTCACCCAAGGAGCTGACGAACACCGGGGAGCTGTTTTTT
TRBV10-1	-	-	TRBJ2-3	CASTDGGLTDTQYF	TGCGCCAGCACCGACGGAGGACTCACAGATACGCAGTATTTT
TRBV5-1	-	TRBD1	TRBJ2-1	CASSLGTGVERYNEQFF	TGCGCCAGCAGCTTGGGGACAGGGGTCGAACGGTACAATGAGCAGTTCTTC
TRBV5-4	-	TRBD2	TRBJ2-1	CASSLGGLAANEQFF	TGTGCCAGCAGCTTGGGGGGACTAGCGGCCAATGAGCAGTTCTTC
TRBV6-5	-	-	TRBJ2-5	CASSYSSPAGETQYF	TGTGCCAGCAGTTACTCGTCGCCAGCCGGGGAGACCCAGTACTTC
TRBV5-1	few	-	TRBJ1-1	CASSEAGRRTEAFF	TGCGCCAGCAGCGAAGCAGGGAGGCGGACTGAAGCTTTCTTT
TRBV11-2	-	TRBD1	TRBJ2-7	CASSFGTGASYEQYF	TGTGCCAGCAGCTTTGGGACAGGAGCCTCCTACGAGCAGTACTTC
TRBV19	-	-	TRBJ1-3	CATAEAGTIYF	TGTGCCACCGCGGAGGCCGGCACCATATATTTT
TRBV21-1	-	-	TRBJ2-1	CASSKKIGRLLHEQFF	TGTGCCAGCAGCAAAAAGATCGGGAGGCTTCTTCATGAGCAGTTCTTC
TRBV5-4	few	-	TRBJ2-3	CASSLDRRGTDTQYF	TGTGCCAGCAGCCTAGATAGGCGGGGCACAGATACGCAGTATTTT
TRBV30	once	-	TRBJ1-1	CAWSQGQNTEAFF	TGTGCCTGGAGTCAGGGCCAGAACACTGAAGCTTTCTTT
TRBV5-1	few	TRBD1	TRBJ2-5	CASSSDRGQGTQYF	TGCGCCAGCAGCTCGGACAGGGGGCAAGGGACCCAGTACTTC
TRBV4-1	few	TRBD2	TRBJ2-1	CASSAGLAGGNSYNEQFF	TGCGCCAGCAGCGCGGGACTAGCGGGAGGAAACTCCTACAATGAGCAGTTCTTC